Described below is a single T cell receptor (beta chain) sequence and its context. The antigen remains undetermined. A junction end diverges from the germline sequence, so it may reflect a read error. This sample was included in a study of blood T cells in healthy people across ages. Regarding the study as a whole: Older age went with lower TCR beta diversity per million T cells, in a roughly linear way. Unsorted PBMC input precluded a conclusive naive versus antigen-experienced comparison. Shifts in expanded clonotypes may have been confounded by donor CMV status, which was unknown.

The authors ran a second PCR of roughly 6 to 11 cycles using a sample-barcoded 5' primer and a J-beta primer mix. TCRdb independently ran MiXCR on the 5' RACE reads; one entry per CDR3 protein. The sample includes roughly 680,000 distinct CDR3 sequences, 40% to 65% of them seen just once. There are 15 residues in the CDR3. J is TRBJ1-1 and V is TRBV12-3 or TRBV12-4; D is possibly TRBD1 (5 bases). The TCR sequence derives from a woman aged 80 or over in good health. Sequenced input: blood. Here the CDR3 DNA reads TGCGCCAGCAATGGTATGGGGGTGCGGAACACTGAAGCTTTCTTT. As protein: CASNGMGVRNTEAFF.